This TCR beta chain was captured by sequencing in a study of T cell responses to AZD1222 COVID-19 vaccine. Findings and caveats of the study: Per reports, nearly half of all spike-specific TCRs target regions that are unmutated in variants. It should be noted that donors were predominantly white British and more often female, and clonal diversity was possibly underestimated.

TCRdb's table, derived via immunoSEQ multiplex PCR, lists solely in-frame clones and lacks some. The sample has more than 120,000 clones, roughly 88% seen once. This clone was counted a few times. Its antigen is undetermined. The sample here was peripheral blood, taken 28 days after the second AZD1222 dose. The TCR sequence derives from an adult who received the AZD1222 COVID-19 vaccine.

The CDR3 loop is CSARWKTEAFF. In DNA form, the CDR3 reads TGCAGTGCTAGGTGGAAGACTGAAGCTTTCTTT. The V call is TRBV20-1, the J call TRBJ1-1; no clear D. V was pared by 3 bases and J by 5 bases, with 7 bases between. Germline CDR1 is DFQATT and CDR2 is SNEGSKA (reference sequence). The CDR3 has 11 residues.